Listed here are 11 T cell receptor beta chains from one sample, sequenced in a study of T cells and Merkel cell carcinoma outcomes. The protocol was immunoSEQ multiplex PCR, while the TCRdb copy is restricted to in-frame clones and leaves out a portion. This table holds under 20,000 clones, roughly four fifths found once. The sample consisted of tumor tissue from Merkel cell carcinoma. These receptors all stem from a human donor with Merkel cell carcinoma.

This rearrangement joins TRBV6-1 to TRBJ2-1; D may be TRBD2 (6 bases). Germline V lookup: CDR1 MNHNS, CDR2 SASEGT. The V end was cut by 0 bases, the J end by 10 bases, with 10 bases between. CDR3 length: 13 residues. The CDR3 is CASSEAGTFEQFF. Written as DNA, the CDR3 is TGTGCCAGCAGTGAAGCTGGGACTTTCGAGCAGTTCTTC.

This clone is categorized as large. The chain carries TRBV5-4 and TRBJ2-5, with 14 positions matching TRBD2. Germline V gives CDR1 SGHNT, CDR2 YYREEE (reference sequence). The CDR3 contains 17 residues. V lost 6 bases and J lost 1; bases outside the gene matches: 8. The CDR3 nucleotides read TGTGCCAGCACTACGGACGGGACTAGCGGGGGCCAAGAGACCCAGTACTTC. Encoded protein: CASTTDGTSGGQETQYF.

The chain carries TRBV11-3 and TRBJ2-3, with TRBD2 matching over 10 bases. J was trimmed by 0 bases and V by 10 bases; bases with no gene match: 7. This CDR3 has 15 amino acids. In germline, CDR1 is SGHNT, CDR2 YENEEA. The CDR3 is CATAGTSVSTDTQYF. The CDR3 nucleotides read TGTGCCACCGCCGGGACTAGCGTGAGCACAGATACGCAGTATTTT.

The CDR3 nucleotides read TGCGCCAGCAGCTTGCGAGGGGAGACCCAGTACTTC. It encodes CASSLRGETQYF. V gene TRBV5-1 combines with J gene TRBJ2-5; D possibly corresponds to TRBD2 (5 bases). Germline lookup yields CDR1 SGHRS and CDR2 YFSETQ. Trimming took 1 base from V and 5 from J, leaving 6 bases between them. The CDR3 loop spans 12 amino acids.

This clone has a handful of counts. The rearrangement links TRBV19 to TRBJ2-7; D is possibly TRBD2 (6 bases). CDR1 is LNHDA and CDR2 is SQIVND in the germline V gene (reference sequence). The V end was cut by 5 bases, the J end by 5 bases, with 13 bases between. The CDR3 consists of 13 residues. Written as DNA, the CDR3 is TGTGCCAGTAGTGGGACTCCTTACCACGAGCAGTACTTC. Protein: CASSGTPYHEQYF.

The chain recombines TRBV4-2 with TRBJ2-4, with a weak D call TRBD2 (5 bases). Trimming took 0 bases from V and 9 from J, leaving 15 bases between them. Germline assignment: CDR1 LGHNA and CDR2 YNFKEQ. The CDR3 is made up of 15 amino acids. The CDR3 nucleotides read TGTGCCAGCAGCCAAGATCGCAGTACCCGGGGCATTCAGTACTTC. It codes for CASSQDRSTRGIQYF.

The chain links TRBV15 to TRBJ2-2; D is undetermined. The CDR3 sequence is 14 residues long. V was pared by 4 bases and J by 2 bases, with 8 bases between. Germline V gene lookup returns CDR1 LNHNV and CDR2 YYDKDF (reference sequence). As DNA, the CDR3 is TGTGCCACCAGCAAACAGCCTAACACCGGGGAGCTGTTTTTT. Translated: CATSKQPNTGELFF.

The rearrangement joins TRBV13 to TRBJ2-7; 12 positions agree with TRBD1. This CDR3 comprises 19 residues. Germline V CDR1 and CDR2: PRHDT, FYEKMQ (reference sequence). J lost 0 bases, V lost 2 bases, and 11 bases had no gene match. The chain's CDR3 is CASSLFRGTGGPYSYEQYF. The CDR3 nucleotides read TGTGCCAGCAGCTTATTCAGAGGGACAGGGGGCCCCTACTCCTACGAGCAGTACTTC.

The chain has TRBV5-1 and TRBJ2-3; 9 bases map to TRBD2. The CDR3 totals 16 residues. Germline assignment: CDR1 SGHRS and CDR2 YFSETQ. The trim removed 0 bases at V and 5 bases at J, leaving 7 bases unmatched. CDR3 sequence (DNA): TGCGCCAGCAGCTTGGTGGTAGCGGGAGAACAAGATACGCAGTATTTT. Its protein is CASSLVVAGEQDTQYF.

This clone was seen a handful of times. The chain combines TRBV6-5 with TRBJ2-7; D is possibly TRBD2 (5 bases). The ends were cut back, 2 bases at V and 2 bases at J, with 10 bases in the middle. Germline V gene sequence: CDR1 MNHEY, CDR2 SVGAGI. The CDR3 has 14 residues. CDR3 DNA: TGTGCCAGCAGTTACCACGCGGGCCCCTACGAGCAGTACTTC. Translating it yields CASSYHAGPYEQYF.

The chain is built from TRBV19 and TRBJ1-4; D is possibly TRBD1 (5 bases). Germline CDR1 is LNHDA and CDR2 is SQIVND (reference sequence). V was pared by 7 bases and J by 2 bases, with 11 bases between. The CDR3 has 14 amino acids. The CDR3 reads CASNRQGTNEKLFF. The CDR3 DNA is TGTGCCAGTAACAGGCAAGGGACTAATGAAAAACTGTTTTTT.